This entry lists 11 T cell receptor beta chains sequenced from one sample in a study of beta chain features in type 1 diabetes. The study reverse transcribed the entire isolated RNA, so it sequenced expressed TCRB transcripts. Method: immunoSEQ multiplex PCR; TCRdb's copy keeps in-frame clones and lacks some. Found here are approximately 170,000 clones, around 8% of them singletons; the top ten hold approximately 1%. The antigens of these receptors remain unknown. Study-wide points: Type 1 diabetes patients had TCRB CDR3s that were shorter (moderately but significantly so) in all four CD4+ subsets.

The specimen sequenced was central memory CD4+ T cells from blood. The origin of the receptors is a woman between 40 and 50 years old with type 1 diabetes.

Only a few counts were recorded for this clone. This chain uses TRBV15 with TRBJ2-7; maybe TRBD1 (6 bases). Per germline, CDR1 LNHNV and CDR2 YYDKDF (reference sequence). This CDR3 comprises 15 residues. V was trimmed by 0 bases and J by 1 base, leaving 10 bases between them. CDR3 bases: TGTGCCACCAGCAGAGATGGGGGCCAGTCCTACGAGCAGTACTTC. As protein: CATSRDGGQSYEQYF.

The chain carries TRBV7-3 and TRBJ2-1; 8 bases match TRBD1. CDR1 and CDR2 (germline): SGHTA, FQGTGA. There are 15 residues in the CDR3. The J segment lost 1 base and the V segment lost 6 bases, leaving 5 bases of the junction unmatched. The CDR3 nucleotides read TGTGCCAGCAGTTCGACAGGGGTATCCTACAATGAGCAGTTCTTC. Its translation: CASSSTGVSYNEQFF.

This clone came up a few times. This chain uses TRBV15 with TRBJ2-1, with D possibly matching TRBD1 (5 bases). The CDR3 has 12 amino acids. Trimming took off 1 base at V and 10 bases at J, with 8 bases between the two ends. Germline V gene lookup returns CDR1 LNHNV and CDR2 YYDKDF (reference sequence). In DNA form, the CDR3 reads TGTGCCACCAGCAGAGGACAGAGAGAGCAGTTCTTC. This translates into CATSRGQREQFF.

This chain joins TRBV11-2 and TRBJ2-2; weak D call: TRBD2 (5 bases). CDR3 length equals 14 residues. V lost 1 base and J lost 6, with 9 bases in between. Looked up from germline, CDR1 is SGHAT and CDR2 is FQNNGV. The CDR3 loop is CASSLVGESGELFF. CDR3 nucleotides: TGTGCCAGCAGCTTAGTTGGGGAGTCCGGGGAGCTGTTTTTT.

This clone appeared a few times. The chain carries TRBV28 and TRBJ1-1, with no clear D. The V gene lost 8 bases and the J gene lost 5 bases, with 12 bases spanning the gap. The germline CDR1 and CDR2 sequences are MDHEN and SYDVKM. The CDR3 loop spans 12 amino acids. The CDR3 loop reads CASRNGRTEAFF. The CDR3 nucleotides are TGTGCCAGCCGGAACGGGAGGACTGAAGCTTTCTTT.

The sample holds a few counts of this clone. V is TRBV7-2 and J is TRBJ1-1; no firm D call. This CDR3 comprises 11 residues. Germline V lookup: CDR1 SGHTA, CDR2 FQGNSA. Deletions cut 3 bases from V and 12 bases from J, with 11 bases between. As DNA, the CDR3 is TGTGCCAGCAGCTTTGGGCCCGCCACTTTCTTT. This sequence encodes CASSFGPATFF. Based on the CDR3 plus reference TRBV7-2 and TRBJ1-1, the full variable domain is GAGVSQSPSNKVTEKGKDVELRCDPISGHTALYWYRQSLGQGLEFLIYFQGNSAPDKSGLPSDRFSAERTGGSVSTLTIQRTQQEDSAVYLCASSFGPATFFGQGTRLTVV.

The V and J genes are TRBV7-2 and TRBJ2-1; 10 bases line up with TRBD1. The CDR3 runs to 15 residues. Germline values: CDR1 SGHTA, CDR2 FQGNSA. J was trimmed by 13 bases and V by 5 bases; bases with no gene match: 14. CDR3 DNA: TGTGCCAGCAGCGTCAATTCCGGGACAGGGGTTCGCCAGTTCTTC. It specifies CASSVNSGTGVRQFF.

The chain joins TRBV6-5 to TRBJ1-4, with D perhaps matching TRBD1 (6 bases). V lost 6 bases and J lost 8, with 13 bases in between. Per germline, CDR1 MNHEY and CDR2 SVGAGI. The length of the CDR3 is 13 residues. CDR3 residues: CASRSDRQEKLFF. CDR3 bases: TGTGCCAGCAGATCCGACAGGCAGGAAAAACTGTTTTTT.

This chain uses TRBV14 with TRBJ1-1; D not certain. V was shortened by 0 bases and J by 8 bases, with 16 bases between the two germline ends. This CDR3 has 15 amino acids. Germline loops: CDR1 SGHDN, CDR2 FVKESK. CDR3 nucleotides: TGTGCCAGCAGCCAAGATCGCCCTTCCCCGGGGGAAGCTTTCTTT. Its translation: CASSQDRPSPGEAFF.

This clone was observed many times. The V call is TRBV7-2, the J call TRBJ1-1; weak D call: TRBD1 (6 bases). V was clipped by 3 bases and J by 5 bases, with 13 bases between them. The CDR3 has 14 residues. The V gene's germline CDR1 is SGHTA and CDR2 FQGNSA. The CDR3 spells CASSFANQGTEAFF. CDR3 DNA: TGTGCCAGCAGCTTCGCCAACCAGGGGACTGAAGCTTTCTTT.

This clone appeared many times. This chain's CDR3 is CASGLAITSGSSNEQFF. The DNA for the CDR3 is TGTGCTAGTGGTCTAGCGATTACTAGCGGGAGTAGCAATGAGCAGTTCTTC. V is TRBV12-5 and J is TRBJ2-1; 11 bases agree with TRBD2. Unmatched junction bases numbered 12, after V lost 5 bases and J lost 6 bases. The germline V gene has CDR1 LGHNT and CDR2 FRNRAP. CDR3 length: 17 amino acids.